Presented here are 8 T cell receptor beta chains from one specimen sequenced in a study of T-cell reconstitution after alpha-beta-depleted transplantation in children. TCRbeta library preparation incorporated unique molecular identifiers. A single record per CDR3 protein comes from TCRdb applying MiXCR to the PCR reads. The profile shows 780,000 or so distinct CDR3 sequences, roughly 15% of them singletons. The specimen was PBMCs, mostly from graft donor cells, collected 360 days after TCRalphabeta/CD19-depleted stem cell transplant. The receptor set was obtained from a male patient under 18 who had a stem cell transplant for acute lymphoblastic leukemia, so the T cells may come from the graft donor.

The V and J genes are TRBV4-2 and TRBJ2-7, with D hard to call. Germline V lookup: CDR1 LGHNA, CDR2 YNFKEQ. The V and J ends lost 0 bases and 3 bases respectively, with 6 bases between them. The CDR3 loop spans 13 amino acids. CDR3 in amino acids: CASSQEDDYEQYF. CDR3 DNA sequence: TGTGCCAGCAGCCAAGAGGACGACTACGAGCAGTACTTC.

This clonotype appeared a few times. The gene calls are TRBV12-3 or TRBV12-4 and TRBJ2-1; the match to TRBD2 covers 9 bases. J was trimmed by 2 bases and V by 2 bases; bases with no gene match: 19. The CDR3 has 21 amino acids. The CDR3 bases are TGTGCCAGCAGTTTAACCCGTGGTGGAGCGGGAGGTAGGGGGGCCTACAATGAGCAGTTCTTC. As protein: CASSLTRGGAGGRGAYNEQFF.

This clonotype was found a few times. The chain uses TRBV29-1 and TRBJ2-1; tentative D call: TRBD2 (5 bases). The CDR3 sequence is 14 residues long. V lost 6 bases, J lost 2 bases, and 14 bases lay in between. Looked up from germline, CDR1 is SQVTM and CDR2 is ANQGSEA. The CDR3 coding sequence is TGCAGCGTCGTCTTGAGCGGACCCTACAATGAGCAGTTCTTC. Residues: CSVVLSGPYNEQFF.

This clonotype was detected many times. The V call is TRBV27, the J call TRBJ1-2; unclear D gene. CDR3 size: 14 residues. Germline lookup yields CDR1 MNHEY and CDR2 SMNVEV (reference sequence). V was trimmed by 0 bases and J by 2 bases, leaving 7 bases between them. CDR3 residues: CASSLSWKNYGYTF. The CDR3 DNA reads TGTGCCAGCAGTTTATCGTGGAAAAACTATGGCTACACCTTC.

This clonotype was seen a few times. The chain links TRBV25-1 to TRBJ1-5; possible D gene TRBD1, 6 bases. This CDR3 has 16 amino acids. V gave up 2 bases and J gave up 7 bases, with 18 bases separating them. Germline V gene lookup returns CDR1 MGHDK and CDR2 SYGVNS. The CDR3 here is CASSERQAPDGQPQHF. CDR3 sequence (DNA): TGTGCCAGCAGTGAACGACAGGCCCCAGATGGGCAGCCCCAGCATTTT. The full variable domain, with the rest looked up from reference TRBV25-1 and TRBJ1-5, is EADIYQTPRYLVIGTGKKITLECSQTMGHDKMYWYQQDPGMELHLIHYSYGVNSTEKGDLSSESTVSRIRTEHFPLTLESARPSHTSQYLCASSERQAPDGQPQHFGDGTRLSIL.

This clonotype showed up just a few times. This CDR3 is CASSRDFVRLHNEQFF. The CDR3 nucleotides are TGTGCCAGCAGCCGGGACTTCGTTAGGTTGCACAATGAGCAGTTCTTC. The chain uses TRBV27 and TRBJ2-1, with D possibly TRBD2 on 6 matching bases. CDR1 is MNHEY and CDR2 is SMNVEV in the germline V gene (reference sequence). The V gene lost 6 bases and the J gene lost 5 bases, with 20 bases spanning the gap. The CDR3 runs to 16 residues.

This clonotype showed up many times. The chain joins TRBV19 to TRBJ2-1; D is ambiguous. There are 14 residues in the CDR3. V lost 4 bases to trimming and J lost 5 bases, with 12 bases between them. The germline V gene has CDR1 LNHDA and CDR2 SQIVND (reference sequence). The CDR3 nucleotides are TGTGCCAGTAGTACCACCCGGTGGGACAATGAGCAGTTCTTC. Translation: CASSTTRWDNEQFF.

The chain couples TRBV18 to TRBJ2-1, with 11 bases fitting TRBD1. This CDR3 spans 15 amino acids. The V gene end was trimmed by 3 bases and the J gene end by 11 bases; junction bases not matched to a gene: 9. Germline V gene sequence: CDR1 KGHSH, CDR2 LQKENI. The CDR3 DNA reads as TGTGCCAGCTCACCCGGGACAGGGGGAGGCTATAAGCAGTTCTTC. This encodes CASSPGTGGGYKQFF. The whole variable domain, filled in from reference TRBV18 and TRBJ2-1, reads NAGVMQNPRHLVRRRGQEARLRCSPMKGHSHVYWYRQLPEEGLKFMVYLQKENIIDESGMPKERFSAEFPKEGPSILRIQQVVRGDSAAYFCASSPGTGGGYKQFFGPGTRLTVL.